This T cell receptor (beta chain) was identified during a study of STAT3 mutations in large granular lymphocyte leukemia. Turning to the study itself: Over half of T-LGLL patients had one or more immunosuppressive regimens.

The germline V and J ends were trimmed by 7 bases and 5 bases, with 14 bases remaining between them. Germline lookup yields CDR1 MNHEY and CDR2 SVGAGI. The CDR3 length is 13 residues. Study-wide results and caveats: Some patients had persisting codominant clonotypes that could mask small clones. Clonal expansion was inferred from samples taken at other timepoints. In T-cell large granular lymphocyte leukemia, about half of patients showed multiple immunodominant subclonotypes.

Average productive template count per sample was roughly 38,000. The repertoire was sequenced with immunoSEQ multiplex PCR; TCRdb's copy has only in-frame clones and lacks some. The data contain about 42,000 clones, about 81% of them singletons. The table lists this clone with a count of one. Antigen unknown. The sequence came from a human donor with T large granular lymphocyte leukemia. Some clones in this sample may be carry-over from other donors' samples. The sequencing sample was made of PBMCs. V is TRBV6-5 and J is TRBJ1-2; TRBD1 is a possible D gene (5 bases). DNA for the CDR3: TGTGCCAGCACACCAAACAGGCTATATGGCTACACCTTC. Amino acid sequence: CASTPNRLYGYTF.